The 20 T cell receptor beta chains below come from one sample, sequenced in a study. Treg sorting used a CD4+CD25+CD127-/low gate. MiXCR, applied by TCRdb to the 5' RACE reads, yields one record per CDR3 protein. The sample gives 35,000 to 50,000 distinct CDR3 sequences, less than 25% of which show up once; approximately 4.1% is in the top ten. Material: Tregs sorted from blood. Source of these receptors: a female donor with breast cancer.

As to this clonotype: One end of the junction does not line up with germline, which may come from a read error. J is TRBJ2-2 and V is TRBV7-2; D may be TRBD2 (5 bases). The V gene's germline CDR1 is SGHTA and CDR2 FQGNSA. This CDR3 is 15 amino acids long. This CDR3 is CAGSLARISTGELFF. In DNA, the CDR3 is TGTGCCGGCAGCTTAGCGCGAATCAGCACCGGGGAGCTGTTTTTT. The variable domain in full, completed from reference TRBV7-2 and TRBJ2-2, reads GAGVSQSPSNKVTEKGKDVELRCDPISGHTALYWYRQSLGQGLEFLIYFQGNSAPDKSGLPSDRFSAERTGGSVSTLTIQRTQQEDSAVYLCAGSLARISTGELFFGEGSRLTVL.

This clonotype was counted a few times. The chain employs TRBV3-1 and TRBJ2-5; D possibly matches TRBD1 or TRBD2 (5 bases each). Trimming stripped 6 bases from V and 4 bases from J, with 15 bases between. From germline, CDR1 is LGHDT and CDR2 YNNKEL (reference sequence). The CDR3 contains 14 residues. The CDR3 reads CASRPNPGTETQYF. The CDR3 coding sequence is TGTGCCAGCAGACCCAACCCCGGGACAGAGACCCAGTACTTC.

CDR3 residues: CASSLRREKPYEQYF. The CDR3 DNA is TGTGCCAGCAGCTTAAGGAGGGAGAAGCCCTACGAGCAGTACTTC. This chain joins TRBV7-8 and TRBJ2-7; tentatively, D is TRBD2 (6 bases). This CDR3 contains 15 residues. Germline V lookup: CDR1 SGHVS, CDR2 FQNEAQ. V lost 2 bases and J lost 2, with 13 bases in between.

Ten or more counts support this clonotype. J is TRBJ2-1 and V is TRBV7-2; D gene uncertain. Per the germline V gene, CDR1 is SGHTA and CDR2 is FQGNSA. With 5 bases removed from V and 5 bases from J, the gap between germline ends came to 13 bases. The CDR3 is made up of 14 amino acids. CDR3 sequence (DNA): TGTGCCAGCAGCCTTGGACGGAGCAACAATGAGCAGTTCTTC. Amino acid sequence: CASSLGRSNNEQFF.

V gene TRBV3-1 combines with J gene TRBJ2-2, with TRBD1 matching 7 bases. CDR3 length equals 16 residues. The V gene's germline CDR1 is LGHDT and CDR2 YNNKEL (reference sequence). Trimming cost V 2 bases and J 3 bases; bases outside gene matches: 6. Here the CDR3 DNA reads TGTGCCAGCAGCCAACTACAGGGGTCTCACACCGGGGAGCTGTTTTTT. As protein: CASSQLQGSHTGELFF.

The J gene is TRBJ2-3, the V gene TRBV2; unclear D gene. The CDR3 loop spans 12 amino acids. The germline V gene encodes CDR1 SNHLY and CDR2 FYNNEI. Between the trimmed V and J ends, which lost 4 bases and 6 bases, there was a span of 8 bases. The CDR3 sequence is CASSAPEDTQYF. The CDR3 DNA reads TGTGCCAGCAGTGCGCCGGAGGATACGCAGTATTTT.

This clonotype was detected ten times or more. The gene calls are TRBV28 and TRBJ2-7; D uncertain. The CDR3 has 15 amino acids. Trimming removed 5 bases at V and 2 bases at J, with 16 bases between. Germline loops: CDR1 MDHEN, CDR2 SYDVKM. The CDR3 DNA reads TGTGCCAGCAGTCCCCTCCGGACGGCAACCTACGAGCAGTACTTC. It encodes CASSPLRTATYEQYF.

Notes on this clonotype: A much more abundant neighbour one base away suggests this may be a read error. The chain links TRBV7-2 to TRBJ1-6; D gene uncertain. Germline V gives CDR1 SGHTA, CDR2 FQGNSA. CDR3 size: 14 residues. CDR3 coding DNA: TGTGCCAGCAGCCCCGGCTTACTAAATTCACCCTTCCACTTT. Translating it yields CASSPGLLNSPFHF.

This clonotype was counted only a few times. The rearrangement joins TRBV2 to TRBJ2-7; a weak D match, TRBD2 (6 bases). Trimming shortened V by 7 bases and J by 2 bases, and 6 bases separated the two germline ends. The CDR3 extends over 11 amino acids. CDR1 SNHLY and CDR2 FYNNEI come from the germline V gene. The CDR3 sequence: CASTGAYEQYF. CDR3 nucleotide sequence: TGTGCCAGCACGGGGGCCTACGAGCAGTACTTC.

The rearrangement joins TRBV7-8 to TRBJ1-2; TRBD1 matches 10 bases. Germline CDR1 reads SGHVS; CDR2 reads FQNEAQ. The J segment lost 6 bases and the V segment lost 5 bases, leaving 9 bases of the junction unmatched. This CDR3 spans 15 amino acids. The CDR3 region has the DNA TGTGCCAGCAGCCCAAAGACAGGGGGCTTGGATGGCTACACCTTC. Its protein is CASSPKTGGLDGYTF.

The chain is built from TRBV13 and TRBJ1-1; D gene uncertain. The germline CDR1 and CDR2 sequences are PRHDT and FYEKMQ (reference sequence). This CDR3 has 14 amino acids. Trimming pared 1 base from V and 2 bases from J, leaving 8 bases between. The CDR3 loop is CASSLVGPNTEAFF. In DNA, the CDR3 is TGTGCCAGCAGCTTAGTAGGCCCCAACACTGAAGCTTTCTTT.

This clonotype was recorded a few times. The chain links TRBV28 to TRBJ2-2; D not resolved. Between the trimmed V and J ends, which lost 5 bases and 4 bases, there was a span of 8 bases. This CDR3 is 13 amino acids long. Germline V gene data show CDR1 as MDHEN and CDR2 as SYDVKM. For the CDR3, the DNA is TGTGCCAGCAGTGACCTGCCCACCGGGGAGCTGTTTTTT. It encodes CASSDLPTGELFF. Variable domain in full (rest from reference TRBV28 and TRBJ2-2): DVKVTQSSRYLVKRTGEKVFLECVQDMDHENMFWYRQDPGLGLRLIYFSYDVKMKEKGDIPEGYSVSREKKERFSLILESASTNQTSMYLCASSDLPTGELFFGEGSRLTVL.

This clonotype was seen only a few times. V gene TRBV6-1 combines with J gene TRBJ2-2; D gene ambiguous. The CDR3 is 12 residues long. Trimming cost V 6 bases and J 1 base, with 3 bases left between them. Germline V gene data show CDR1 as MNHNS and CDR2 as SASEGT. The CDR3 bases are TGTGCCAGCAGACTGAACACCGGGGAGCTGTTTTTT. Translating it yields CASRLNTGELFF.

This clonotype came up a few times. V and J are TRBV29-1 and TRBJ2-3, with D unclear. Trimming stripped 4 bases from V and 2 bases from J, with 13 bases between. Germline lookup yields CDR1 SQVTM and CDR2 ANQGSEA. The CDR3 spans 14 residues. The CDR3 sequence is CSVGEVVPTDTQYF. The CDR3, as DNA: TGCAGCGTTGGAGAGGTGGTCCCCACAGATACGCAGTATTTT.

Concerning this clonotype: A much more abundant neighbour one base away suggests this may be a read error. The chain recombines TRBV9 with TRBJ1-1; D call uncertain. This CDR3 has 14 amino acids. Germline V gives CDR1 SGDLS, CDR2 YYNGEE. The CDR3 coding sequence is TGTACCAGCAGCGTAGTGGACGAGAACACTGAAGCTTTCTTT. As protein: CTSSVVDENTEAFF.

This clonotype appeared a few times. CDR3 DNA sequence: TGTGCCAGCAGCTGGGCCGGGACAGACTCCTACGAGCAGTACTTC. As protein: CASSWAGTDSYEQYF. This rearrangement joins TRBV7-8 to TRBJ2-7, with 7 bases fitting TRBD1. Losses at the gene ends were 4 bases for V and 0 bases for J; bases not matched to a gene: 6. The CDR3 has 15 amino acids. Germline CDR1 is SGHVS and CDR2 is FQNEAQ.

This clonotype was observed many times. V gene TRBV27 combines with J gene TRBJ1-2; 7 bases match TRBD1. CDR3 length: 15 residues. From germline, CDR1 is MNHEY and CDR2 SMNVEV (reference sequence). Trimming cost V 5 bases and J 4 bases; bases outside gene matches: 10. This CDR3 is CASSTSMDRSYGYTF. CDR3 DNA: TGTGCCAGCAGTACCTCAATGGACAGGTCCTATGGCTACACCTTC.

This clonotype appeared a few times. This chain links TRBV29-1 with TRBJ2-5; D perhaps matches TRBD1 (6 bases). V lost 5 bases and J lost 5, with 15 bases in between. Per germline, CDR1 SQVTM and CDR2 ANQGSEA. The CDR3 has 13 amino acids. The CDR3 region has the DNA TGCAGCGTTATACGACAGGTTGGGGAGACCCAGTACTTC. Amino acid sequence: CSVIRQVGETQYF.

This clonotype was found many times. The chain carries TRBV20-1 and TRBJ2-7, with D tentatively TRBD1 or TRBD2 (5 bases each). The CDR3 sequence is 14 residues long. The ends were cut back, 3 bases at V and 0 bases at J, with 12 bases in the middle. Germline V lookup: CDR1 DFQATT, CDR2 SNEGSKA (reference sequence). The CDR3 sequence: CSASEGPYSYEQYF. For the CDR3, the DNA is TGCAGTGCTAGTGAGGGGCCCTACTCCTACGAGCAGTACTTC.

A few counts support this clonotype. V usage is TRBV7-9 and J usage is TRBJ2-1; TRBD2 matches 7 bases. Losses at the gene ends were 6 bases for V and 0 bases for J; bases not matched to a gene: 8. Germline V gives CDR1 SEHNR, CDR2 FQNEAQ (reference sequence). The CDR3 is 16 residues long. The CDR3 DNA reads as TGTGCCAGCAGAGGACTAGTCCCGAGCTCCTACAATGAGCAGTTCTTC. This translates into CASRGLVPSSYNEQFF.